This T cell receptor beta chain was sequenced during a study of blood T cell repertoires in COVID-19. CDR1 is LNHDA and CDR2 is SQIVND in the germline V gene (reference sequence). CDR3 length: 13 residues. For this clone: At one of its ends the junction is not consistent with the germline gene, which may arise from a read error.

Participants spanned ages about 18 to 95 years and resided in 20 to 30 US areas. Authors' processing steps: How many nucleated cells were present was estimated from reference gene primer amplification. Using immunoSEQ multiplex PCR, the repertoire was profiled, and TCRdb retains in-frame clones only, with some absent. The V and J calls and clone size come from that table; D and trimming were worked out from the DNA. Of 200,000 to 250,000 clones in the sample, 87% were seen once. The chain couples TRBV19 to TRBJ1-2, with D uncertain. The specimen was PBMCs or T cells enriched from blood (not recorded which). This TCR was sampled from a woman under 40 with acute COVID-19. The CDR3 loop is CASSVESSYGYTF. CDR3 DNA: TGTGCCAGTAGTGTAGAGTCCTCCTATGGCTACACCTTC.